Listed below are T cell receptor beta chains from one sample, sequenced in a study of cytomegalovirus exposure and HLA in healthy donors. Some clones are missing from TCRdb's copy, which holds only in-frame ones; the method was immunoSEQ multiplex PCR. The sample has under 150,000 clones; over 55% are singletons. Sequencing input: PBMCs. All receptors come from a middle-aged man in good health and CMV-seronegative. Each CDR3 is given with its conserved first and last residue. The D gene is left open where the match is weak. Part of the rows lack a size; the others show once, few, many or a class for expanded clones.

v_call	d_call	j_call	clone_size	cdr3_nt	cdr3_aa
TRBV9	.	TRBJ2-3	.	TGTGCCAGCAGCGTAGGGGTGCTAGAGAGCACAGATACGCAGTATTTT	CASSVGVLESTDTQYF
TRBV7-8	TRBD2	TRBJ2-7	few	TGTGCCAGCCTTTCTGGCGGGAGGGCCTGGTACGAGCAGTACTTC	CASLSGGRAWYEQYF
TRBV7-9	.	TRBJ1-2	once	TGTGCCAGCAGTAAACAGGATAACTATGGCTACACCTTC	CASSKQDNYGYTF
TRBV2	.	TRBJ2-1	.	TGTGTCGCGGTGGATCTATACAATGAGCAGTTCTTC	CVAVDLYNEQFF
TRBV10-1	TRBD1	TRBJ2-3	.	TGCGCCAGCAGTGGGGATCGGGACAGGGGGTATGATACGCAGTATTTT	CASSGDRDRGYDTQYF
TRBV4-3	.	TRBJ2-3	.	TGCGCCAGCAGCCAAGAATGGCCGGGAGATACGCAGTATTTT	CASSQEWPGDTQYF
TRBV6-6	.	TRBJ2-3	.	TGTGCCAGCACCCGGGAGCAAAGCACAGATACGCAGTATTTT	CASTREQSTDTQYF
TRBV6-6	.	TRBJ1-2	.	TGTGCCAGCAGTTCATACGGGGAAGGGAACTATGGCTACACCTTC	CASSSYGEGNYGYTF
TRBV15	TRBD1	TRBJ2-1	.	TGTGCCACCAGCAGGATTCCGGGACAGGGAATCTACAATGAGCAGTTCTTC	CATSRIPGQGIYNEQFF
TRBV27	.	TRBJ2-3	.	TGTGCCAGCAGTTTATTTTTCCCGGGCACAGATACGCAGTATTTT	CASSLFFPGTDTQYF
TRBV4-1	TRBD1	TRBJ2-1	.	TGCGCCAGCAGCCAAGAAGACAGGGGTGCGATCGATGAGCAGTTCTTC	CASSQEDRGAIDEQFF
TRBV11-2	.	TRBJ2-2	.	TGTGCCAGCAGCCCGTCCAGGGTCAACACCGGGGAGCTGTTTTTT	CASSPSRVNTGELFF
TRBV7-8	.	TRBJ1-1	once	TGTGCCAGCAGCTTAGCGGCGGGGGGCGCTTTCTTT	CASSLAAGGAFF
TRBV7-9	.	TRBJ1-1	few	TGTGCCAGCAGCTTCAGAGGGAACACTGAAGCTTTCTTT	CASSFRGNTEAFF